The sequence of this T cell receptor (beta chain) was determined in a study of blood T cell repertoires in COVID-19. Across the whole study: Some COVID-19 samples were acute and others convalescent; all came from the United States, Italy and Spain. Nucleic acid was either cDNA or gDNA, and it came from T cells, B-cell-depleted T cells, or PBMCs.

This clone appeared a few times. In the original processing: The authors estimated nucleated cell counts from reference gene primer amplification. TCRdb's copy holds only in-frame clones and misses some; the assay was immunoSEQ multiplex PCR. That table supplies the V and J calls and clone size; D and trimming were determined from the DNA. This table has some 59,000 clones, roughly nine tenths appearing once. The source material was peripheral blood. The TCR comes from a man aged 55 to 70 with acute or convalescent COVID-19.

In DNA, the CDR3 is TGTGCCAGCAGCAAAGCCAGGACAGCCACCTCCTACAATGAGCAGTTCTTC. Its translation is CASSKARTATSYNEQFF. The V call is TRBV9, the J call TRBJ2-1, with a possible D match to TRBD1 (6 bases). V dropped 4 bases and J dropped 0 bases, with 17 bases sitting between them. CDR1 is SGDLS and CDR2 is YYNGEE in the germline V gene. The length of the CDR3 is 17 residues.